This entry is about one T cell receptor (beta chain). Its target is not known. The length of the CDR3 is 14 residues. The ends were cut back, 7 bases at V and 0 bases at J, with 12 bases in the middle. Germline CDR1 MDHEN, CDR2 SYDVKM. This record comes from a study of CD4+ T cells in melanoma. General study points: In melanoma, neoantigen-specific CD4+ T cells reportedly differed in differentiation state.

Using immunoSEQ multiplex PCR, the repertoire was profiled, and TCRdb retains in-frame clones only, with some absent. The table shows about 50,000 clones, with 89% occurring only once. This receptor was obtained from a human donor with melanoma. This chain links TRBV28 with TRBJ1-2; D is unclear. Sequencing used peripheral blood. The CDR3 protein is CASMDGGTNYGYTF. As DNA, the CDR3 is TGTGCCAGCATGGACGGCGGGACTAACTATGGCTACACCTTC.